These 4 T cell receptor beta chains originate from one sample sequenced in a study of T cell repertoires in cytomegalovirus infection. One entry per CDR3 protein results from TCRdb running MiXCR on the reads. In the table there are more than 150,000 distinct CDR3 sequences, less than 25% of which are singletons. The specimen sequenced was PBMCs. The origin of the receptors is a human donor in good health (CMV status not recorded). Some clones in this sample may be carry-over from other donors' samples.

This clonotype was seen ten or more times. This chain uses TRBV28 with TRBJ1-1, with unresolved D. Germline V gene lookup returns CDR1 MDHEN and CDR2 SYDVKM. V lost 3 bases to trimming and J lost 0 bases, with 5 bases between them. CDR3 length equals 13 residues. CDR3 in amino acids: CASSLSLNTEAFF. The CDR3 coding sequence is TGTGCCAGCAGTTTGAGCCTGAACACTGAAGCTTTCTTT. The whole variable domain, filled in from reference TRBV28 and TRBJ1-1, reads DVKVTQSSRYLVKRTGEKVFLECVQDMDHENMFWYRQDPGLGLRLIYFSYDVKMKEKGDIPEGYSVSREKKERFSLILESASTNQTSMYLCASSLSLNTEAFFGQGTRLTVV.

This clonotype was counted at least ten times. The rearrangement uses TRBV7-2 and TRBJ2-5; either TRBD1 or TRBD2 may fit D (5 bases each). This CDR3 is 14 amino acids long. Germline lookup yields CDR1 SGHTA and CDR2 FQGNSA. V was trimmed by 5 bases and J by 3 bases, leaving 13 bases between them. CDR3 amino acids: CASSPGALKETQYF. CDR3 DNA sequence: TGTGCCAGCAGCCCCGGGGCCCTGAAAGAGACCCAGTACTTC.

The rearrangement joins TRBV18 to TRBJ2-6, with 10 bases identical to TRBD1. V lost 1 base and J lost 0; bases outside the gene matches: 6. The CDR3 length is 19 residues. Germline V gene lookup returns CDR1 KGHSH and CDR2 LQKENI. CDR3 in DNA: TGTGCCAGCTCACCACAGGAGGGACAGGGGAGCTCTGGGGCCAACGTCCTGACTTTC. Protein sequence: CASSPQEGQGSSGANVLTF.

Relative to its sample, this clonotype is medium-sized. The chain links TRBV7-2 to TRBJ2-5; the match to TRBD2 covers 8 bases. Trimming removed 5 bases from V and 5 bases from J; junction bases left unmatched: 10. The CDR3 loop spans 15 amino acids. Per the germline V gene, CDR1 is SGHTA and CDR2 is FQGNSA. The CDR3 coding sequence is TGTGCCAGCAGCCCGCCGGGGAGCGGGGGTGAGACCCAGTACTTC. Encoded protein: CASSPPGSGGETQYF.